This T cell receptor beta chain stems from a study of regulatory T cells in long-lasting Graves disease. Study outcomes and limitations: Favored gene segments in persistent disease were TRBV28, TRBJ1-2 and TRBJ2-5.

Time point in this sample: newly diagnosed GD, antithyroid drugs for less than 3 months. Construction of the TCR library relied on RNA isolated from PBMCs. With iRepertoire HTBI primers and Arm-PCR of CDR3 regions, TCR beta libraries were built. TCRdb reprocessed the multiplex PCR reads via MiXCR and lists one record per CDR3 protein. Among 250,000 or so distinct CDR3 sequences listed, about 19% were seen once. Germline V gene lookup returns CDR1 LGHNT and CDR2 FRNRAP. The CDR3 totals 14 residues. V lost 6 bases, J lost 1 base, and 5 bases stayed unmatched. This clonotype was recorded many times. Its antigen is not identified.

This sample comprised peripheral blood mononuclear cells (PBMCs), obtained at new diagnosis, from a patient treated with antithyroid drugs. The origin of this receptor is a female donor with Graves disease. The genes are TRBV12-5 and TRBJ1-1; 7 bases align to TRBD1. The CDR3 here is CASGSGGTNTEAFF. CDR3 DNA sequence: TGTGCTAGTGGCTCAGGGGGTACGAACACTGAAGCTTTCTTT. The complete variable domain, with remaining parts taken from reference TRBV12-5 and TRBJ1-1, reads DARVTQTPRHKVTEMGQEVTMRCQPILGHNTVFWYRQTMMQGLELLAYFRNRAPLDDSGMPKDRFSAEMPDATLATLKIQPSEPRDSAVYFCASGSGGTNTEAFFGQGTRLTVV.